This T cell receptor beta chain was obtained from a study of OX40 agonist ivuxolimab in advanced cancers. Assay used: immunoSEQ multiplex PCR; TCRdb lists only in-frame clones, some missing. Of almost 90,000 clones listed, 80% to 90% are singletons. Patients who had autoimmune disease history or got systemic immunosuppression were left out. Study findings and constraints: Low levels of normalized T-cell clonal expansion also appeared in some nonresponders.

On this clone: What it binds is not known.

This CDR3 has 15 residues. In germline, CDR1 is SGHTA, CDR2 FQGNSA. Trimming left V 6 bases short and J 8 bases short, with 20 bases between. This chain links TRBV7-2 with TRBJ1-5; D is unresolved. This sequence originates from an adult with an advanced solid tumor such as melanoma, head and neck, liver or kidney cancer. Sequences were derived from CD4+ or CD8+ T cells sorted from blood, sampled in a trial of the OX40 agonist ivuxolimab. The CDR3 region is CASSPDSNGVKPQHF. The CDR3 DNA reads TGTGCCAGCAGTCCTGATTCAAACGGAGTGAAGCCCCAGCATTTT.